This TCR beta chain is drawn from a study of sequential checkpoint blockade in melanoma. As to treatment: randomized to nivolumab then ipilimumab (arm A) or the reverse (arm B). V shed 2 bases, J shed 2 bases, and the junction held 10 bases outside the gene matches. Germline V lookup: CDR1 SNHLY, CDR2 FYNNEI. The length of the CDR3 is 18 residues. Measured with immunoSEQ multiplex PCR; TCRdb has only the in-frame clones, and not every one. Here the sample spans 15,000 to 20,000 clones, around 80% being singletons. This TCR was recovered from a human donor with melanoma. Sequenced material: CD8+ T cells sorted from blood (inferred from file names), taken from a patient given nivolumab and ipilimumab in sequence. The chain joins TRBV2 to TRBJ2-7; 12 bases fit TRBD2. DNA for the CDR3: TGTGCCAGCAGTGAAAGGGGAACTAGCGGGGGGCTCCCCTACGAGCAGTACTTC. Translating it yields CASSERGTSGGLPYEQYF. Full variable domain (remainder filled in from reference TRBV2 and TRBJ2-7): EPEVTQTPSHQVTQMGQEVILRCVPISNHLYFYWYRQILGQKVEFLVSFYNNEISEKSEIFDDQFSVERPDGSNFTLKIRSTKLEDSAMYFCASSERGTSGGLPYEQYFGPGTRLTVT.